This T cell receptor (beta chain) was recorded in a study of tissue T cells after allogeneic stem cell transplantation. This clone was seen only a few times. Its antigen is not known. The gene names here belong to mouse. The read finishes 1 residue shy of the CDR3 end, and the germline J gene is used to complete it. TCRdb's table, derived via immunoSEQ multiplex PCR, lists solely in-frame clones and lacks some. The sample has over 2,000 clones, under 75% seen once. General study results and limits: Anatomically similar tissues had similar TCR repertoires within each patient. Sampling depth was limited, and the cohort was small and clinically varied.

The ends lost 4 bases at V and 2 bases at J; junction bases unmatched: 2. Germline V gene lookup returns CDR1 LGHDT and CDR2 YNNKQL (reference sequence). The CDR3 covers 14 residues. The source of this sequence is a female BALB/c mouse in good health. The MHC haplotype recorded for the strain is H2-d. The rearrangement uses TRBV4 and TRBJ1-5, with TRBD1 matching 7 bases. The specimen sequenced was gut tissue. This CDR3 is CASSSGTDNQAPLF. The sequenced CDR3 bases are TGTGCCAGCAGCTCTGGGACAGACAACCAGGCTCCGCTT.